This T cell receptor beta chain appears in the sequencing data of a study of shared clonotypes between healthy human individuals. Regarding the study as a whole: Clonotype sharing across several donors was observed for 5% to 6.5% of naive CD4 clonotypes. Non-shared clonotypes had lower generation probabilities than those shared by all four donors.

As defined, naive CD8 cells were CD45RO-negative and positively selected for CCR7, with terminally differentiated effector memory CD45RA+ cells excluded. The CDR3 is 15 amino acids. V was cut by 5 bases and J by 2 bases, with 15 bases left in between. Germline values: CDR1 MNHEY, CDR2 SVGAGI. To note about this clone: The antigen is unknown.

Per sorted-subset replicate PCR, input was approximately 0.2 ug DNA, representing about 29,000 T cell genomes. Authors' methods: From ImmunoSEQ came sequences covering only the junction and carrying no quality scores, so filtering differed. Clones were sequenced by immunoSEQ multiplex PCR, and TCRdb holds only the in-frame ones, with some missing. V, J and clone size are taken as reported in that table, and D and trimming were inferred from the DNA itself. The sample holds about 2,200,000 clones; 85% to 95% are singletons and the top ten take around 1.7%. Sequenced sample: naive CD8+ T cells from PBMCs. This sequence joins TRBV6-5 and TRBJ2-5; possible D gene TRBD2, 5 bases. The sequence derives from a man aged 18 to 29 in good health. Some clones in this sample may be carry-over from other donors' samples. DNA of the CDR3: TGTGCCAGCAGTACTGAACGGACTTTTCAAGAGACCCAGTACTTC. It codes for CASSTERTFQETQYF.